This T cell receptor (beta chain) was profiled in a study of beta chain features in type 1 diabetes. CDR1 is SGHTA and CDR2 is FQGNSA in the germline V gene. This CDR3 has 14 amino acids. Unmatched junction bases numbered 3, after V lost 4 bases and J lost 2 bases. The isolated RNA, all of it, was reverse transcribed, so expressed TCRB transcripts were what got sequenced. Profiling relied on immunoSEQ multiplex PCR, and the TCRdb table lists in-frame clones only, not all of them. This sample yields around 430,000 clones, of which approximately 30% are seen a single time; roughly 0.06% belongs to the top ten.

Sequencing was performed on naive CD4+ T cells from blood. The chain combines TRBV7-2 with TRBJ2-7, with TRBD2 matching over 9 bases. The receptor's source is a young man in good health. The CDR3 sequence: CASSSGLAAYEQYF. In nucleotides, the CDR3 is TGTGCCAGCAGCTCGGGACTAGCCGCCTACGAGCAGTACTTC. The full variable domain, in which reference TRBV7-2 and TRBJ2-7 provide the parts outside the CDR3, is GAGVSQSPSNKVTEKGKDVELRCDPISGHTALYWYRQSLGQGLEFLIYFQGNSAPDKSGLPSDRFSAERTGGSVSTLTIQRTQQEDSAVYLCASSSGLAAYEQYFGPGTRLTVT.